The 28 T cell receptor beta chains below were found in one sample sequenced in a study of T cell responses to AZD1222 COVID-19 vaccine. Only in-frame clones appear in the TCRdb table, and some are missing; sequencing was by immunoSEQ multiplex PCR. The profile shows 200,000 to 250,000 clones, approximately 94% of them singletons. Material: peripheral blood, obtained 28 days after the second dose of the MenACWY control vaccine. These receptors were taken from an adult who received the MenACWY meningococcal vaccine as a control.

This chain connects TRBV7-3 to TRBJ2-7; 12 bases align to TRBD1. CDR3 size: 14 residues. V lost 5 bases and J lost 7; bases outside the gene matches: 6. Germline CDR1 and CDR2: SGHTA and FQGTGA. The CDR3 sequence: CASSPGQGAWEQYF. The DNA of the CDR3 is TGTGCCAGCAGCCCGGGACAGGGGGCCTGGGAGCAGTACTTC.

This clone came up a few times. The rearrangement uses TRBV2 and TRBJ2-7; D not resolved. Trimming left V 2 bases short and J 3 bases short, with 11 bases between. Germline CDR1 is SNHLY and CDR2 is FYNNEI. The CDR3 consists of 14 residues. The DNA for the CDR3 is TGTGCCAGCAGTGAATGGTGGGCTAGCTACGAGCAGTACTTC. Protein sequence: CASSEWWASYEQYF.

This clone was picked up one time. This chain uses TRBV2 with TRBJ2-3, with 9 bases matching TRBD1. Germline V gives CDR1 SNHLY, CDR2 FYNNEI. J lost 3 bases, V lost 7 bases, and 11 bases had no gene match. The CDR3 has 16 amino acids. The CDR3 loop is CASTFGDDRGTDTQYF. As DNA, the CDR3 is TGTGCCAGCACTTTTGGGGACGACAGGGGGACAGATACGCAGTATTTT.

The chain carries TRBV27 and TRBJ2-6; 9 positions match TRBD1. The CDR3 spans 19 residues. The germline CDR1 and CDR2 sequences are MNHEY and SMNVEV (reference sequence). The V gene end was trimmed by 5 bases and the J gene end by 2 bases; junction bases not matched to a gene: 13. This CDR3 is CASSPGFGTGLTGANVLTF. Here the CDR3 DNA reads TGTGCCAGCAGTCCGGGTTTCGGGACAGGGTTAACTGGGGCCAACGTCCTGACTTTC.

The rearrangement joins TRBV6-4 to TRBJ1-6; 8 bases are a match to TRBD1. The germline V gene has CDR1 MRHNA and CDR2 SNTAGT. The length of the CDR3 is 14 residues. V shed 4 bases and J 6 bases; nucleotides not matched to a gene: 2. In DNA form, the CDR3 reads TGTGCCAGCAGTGTGGACAGGGCTAATTCACCCCTCCACTTT. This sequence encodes CASSVDRANSPLHF.

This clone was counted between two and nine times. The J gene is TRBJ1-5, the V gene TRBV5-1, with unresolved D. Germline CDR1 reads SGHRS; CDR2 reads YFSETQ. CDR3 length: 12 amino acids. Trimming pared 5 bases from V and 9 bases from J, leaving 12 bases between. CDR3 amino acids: CASREEEGPQHF. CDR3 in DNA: TGCGCCAGCAGGGAGGAGGAGGGGCCCCAGCATTTT.

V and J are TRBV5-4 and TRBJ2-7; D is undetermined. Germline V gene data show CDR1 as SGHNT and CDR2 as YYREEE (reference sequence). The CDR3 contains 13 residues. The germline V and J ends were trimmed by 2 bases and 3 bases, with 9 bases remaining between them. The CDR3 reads CASSFDKFYEQYF. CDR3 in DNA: TGTGCCAGCAGCTTTGACAAGTTCTACGAGCAGTACTTC.

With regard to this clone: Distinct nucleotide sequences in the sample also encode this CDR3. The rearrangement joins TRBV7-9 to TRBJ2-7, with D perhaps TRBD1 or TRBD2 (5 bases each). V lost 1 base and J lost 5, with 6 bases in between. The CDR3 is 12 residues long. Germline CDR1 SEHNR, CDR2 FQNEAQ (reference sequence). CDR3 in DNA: TGTGCCAGCAGCTTAGGAGGGGACGAGCAGTACTTC. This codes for CASSLGGDEQYF.

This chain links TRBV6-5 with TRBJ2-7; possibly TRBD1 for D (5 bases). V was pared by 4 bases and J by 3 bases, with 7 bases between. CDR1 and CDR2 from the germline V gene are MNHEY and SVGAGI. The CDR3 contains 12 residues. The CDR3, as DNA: TGTGCCAGCAGTTCAACAGGCTACGAGCAGTACTTC. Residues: CASSSTGYEQYF.

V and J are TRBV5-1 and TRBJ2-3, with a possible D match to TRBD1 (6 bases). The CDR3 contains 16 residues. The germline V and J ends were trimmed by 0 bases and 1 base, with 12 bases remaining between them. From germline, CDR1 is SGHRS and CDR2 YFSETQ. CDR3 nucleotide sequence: TGCGCCAGCAGCTTGGGTGGACAGTTTCGCACAGATACGCAGTATTTT. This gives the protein CASSLGGQFRTDTQYF.

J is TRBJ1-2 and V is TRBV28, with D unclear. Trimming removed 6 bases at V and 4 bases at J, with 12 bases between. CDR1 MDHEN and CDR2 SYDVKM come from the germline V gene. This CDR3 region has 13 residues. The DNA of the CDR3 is TGTGCCAGCAGCCCATTCTTAGGCTATGGCTACACCTTC. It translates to CASSPFLGYGYTF.

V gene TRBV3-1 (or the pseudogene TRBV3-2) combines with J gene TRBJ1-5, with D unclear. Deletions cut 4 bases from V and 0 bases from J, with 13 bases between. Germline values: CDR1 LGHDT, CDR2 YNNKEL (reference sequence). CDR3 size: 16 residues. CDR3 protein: CASSRPGHLSNQPQHF. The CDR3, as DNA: TGTGCCAGCAGCCGCCCGGGCCACCTTAGCAATCAGCCCCAGCATTTT.

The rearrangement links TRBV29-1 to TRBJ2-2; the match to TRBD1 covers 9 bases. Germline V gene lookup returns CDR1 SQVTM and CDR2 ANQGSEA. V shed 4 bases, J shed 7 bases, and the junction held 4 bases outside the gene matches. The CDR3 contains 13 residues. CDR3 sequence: CSVGDRGVGELFF. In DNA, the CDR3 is TGCAGCGTTGGTGACAGGGGGGTCGGGGAGCTGTTTTTT.

The CDR3 loop is CASSIRQAWGQETQYF. For the CDR3, the DNA is TGCGCCAGCAGCATACGACAAGCGTGGGGTCAAGAGACCCAGTACTTC. The chain joins TRBV5-1 to TRBJ2-5; D unresolved. Germline loops: CDR1 SGHRS, CDR2 YFSETQ. CDR3 length: 16 residues. With 4 bases removed from V and 2 bases from J, the gap between germline ends came to 18 bases.

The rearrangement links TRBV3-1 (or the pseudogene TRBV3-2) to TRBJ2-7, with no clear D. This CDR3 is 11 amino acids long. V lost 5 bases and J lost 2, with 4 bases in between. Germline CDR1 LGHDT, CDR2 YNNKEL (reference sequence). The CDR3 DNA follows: TGTGCCAGCAGCACTACCTACGAGCAGTACTTC. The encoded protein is CASSTTYEQYF.

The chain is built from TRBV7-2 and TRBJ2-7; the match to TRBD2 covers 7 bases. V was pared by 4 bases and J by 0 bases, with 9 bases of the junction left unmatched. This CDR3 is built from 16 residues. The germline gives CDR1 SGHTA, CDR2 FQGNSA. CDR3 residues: CASSSGSGFPSYEQYF. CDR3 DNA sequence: TGTGCCAGCAGCTCAGGTAGCGGGTTCCCCTCCTACGAGCAGTACTTC.

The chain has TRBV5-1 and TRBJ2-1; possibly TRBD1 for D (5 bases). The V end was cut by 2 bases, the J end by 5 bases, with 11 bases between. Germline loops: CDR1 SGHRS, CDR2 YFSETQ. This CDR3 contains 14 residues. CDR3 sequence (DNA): TGCGCCAGCAGCTTCTCGTCAGGGAACAATGAGCAGTTCTTC. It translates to CASSFSSGNNEQFF.

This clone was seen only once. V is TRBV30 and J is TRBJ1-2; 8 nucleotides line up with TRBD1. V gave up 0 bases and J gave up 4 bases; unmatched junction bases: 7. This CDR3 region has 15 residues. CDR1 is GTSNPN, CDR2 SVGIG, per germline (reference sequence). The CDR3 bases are TGTGCCTGGAGTGTAGGTCAGGGGGCCCTCTATGGCTACACCTTC. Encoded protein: CAWSVGQGALYGYTF.

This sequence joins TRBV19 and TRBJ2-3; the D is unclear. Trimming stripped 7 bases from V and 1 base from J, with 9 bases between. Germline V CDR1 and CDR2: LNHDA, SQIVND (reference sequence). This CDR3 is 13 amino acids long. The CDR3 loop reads CASTSDGTDTQYF. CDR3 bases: TGTGCCAGTACCTCGGATGGCACAGATACGCAGTATTTT.

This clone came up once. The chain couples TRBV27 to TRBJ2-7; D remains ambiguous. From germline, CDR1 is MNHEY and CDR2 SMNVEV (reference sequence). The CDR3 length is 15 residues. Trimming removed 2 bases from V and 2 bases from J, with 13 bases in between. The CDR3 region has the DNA TGTGCCAGCAGTTTAATTGGTGGGAACACCTACGAGCAGTACTTC. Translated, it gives CASSLIGGNTYEQYF.

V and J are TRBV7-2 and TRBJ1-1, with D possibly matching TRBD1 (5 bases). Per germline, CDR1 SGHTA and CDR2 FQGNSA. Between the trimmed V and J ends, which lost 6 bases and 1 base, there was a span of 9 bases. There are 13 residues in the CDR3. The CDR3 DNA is TGTGCCAGCAGAATGGGGCCGAACACTGAAGCTTTCTTT. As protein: CASRMGPNTEAFF.

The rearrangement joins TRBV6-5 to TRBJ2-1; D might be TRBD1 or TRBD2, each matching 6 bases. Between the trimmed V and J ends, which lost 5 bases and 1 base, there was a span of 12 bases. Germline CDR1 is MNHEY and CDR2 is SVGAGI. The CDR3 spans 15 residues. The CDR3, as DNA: TGTGCCAGCAGTCACCGGGGGCCGTCCTACAATGAGCAGTTCTTC. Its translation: CASSHRGPSYNEQFF.

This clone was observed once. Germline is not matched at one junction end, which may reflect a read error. CDR3 nucleotide sequence: TGTGCCAGTGGTATAGGAGTGGCCAGCTATGGCTACACCTTC. Protein product: CASGIGVASYGYTF. This chain uses TRBV19 with TRBJ1-2; D unresolved. Germline CDR1 is LNHDA and CDR2 is SQIVND (reference sequence). This CDR3 is built from 14 residues.

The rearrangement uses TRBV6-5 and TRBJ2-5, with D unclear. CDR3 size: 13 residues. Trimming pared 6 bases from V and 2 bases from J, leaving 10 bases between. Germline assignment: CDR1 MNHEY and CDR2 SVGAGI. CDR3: CASSPSRQETQYF. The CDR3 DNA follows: TGTGCCAGCAGCCCCAGCAGACAAGAGACCCAGTACTTC.

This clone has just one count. The CDR3 DNA reads as TGTGCCAGCAGCTTGGGACCTCTCGAGCAGTACTTC. Translating gives CASSLGPLEQYF. The rearrangement links TRBV13 to TRBJ2-7; D possibly matches TRBD1 or TRBD2 (5 bases each). Germline lookup yields CDR1 PRHDT and CDR2 FYEKMQ (reference sequence). The length of the CDR3 is 12 residues. Trimming stripped 3 bases from V and 6 bases from J, with 9 bases between.

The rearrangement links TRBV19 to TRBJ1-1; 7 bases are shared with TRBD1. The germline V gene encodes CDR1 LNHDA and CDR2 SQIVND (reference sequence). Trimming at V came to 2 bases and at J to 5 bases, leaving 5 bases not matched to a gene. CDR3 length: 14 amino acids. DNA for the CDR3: TGTGCCAGTAGTATAAGTTCAGGGGGAACTGAAGCTTTCTTT. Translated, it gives CASSISSGGTEAFF.

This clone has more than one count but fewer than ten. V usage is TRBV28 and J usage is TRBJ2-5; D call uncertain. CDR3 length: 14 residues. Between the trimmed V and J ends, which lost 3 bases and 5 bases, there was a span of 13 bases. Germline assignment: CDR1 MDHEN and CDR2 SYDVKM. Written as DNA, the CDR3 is TGTGCCAGCAGTTTCGGCCGGATGGAGGAGACCCAGTACTTC. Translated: CASSFGRMEETQYF.

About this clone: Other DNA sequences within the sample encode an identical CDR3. DNA for the CDR3: TGTGCCAGCAGCGTCGGGGGGGCCTCTGGAAACACCATATATTTT. It yields the protein CASSVGGASGNTIYF. The gene calls are TRBV9 and TRBJ1-3; tentative D call: TRBD1 (6 bases). CDR1 and CDR2 from the germline V gene are SGDLS and YYNGEE. There are 15 residues in the CDR3. The V end lost 2 bases, the J end lost 0 bases, and 9 bases lay between the germline ends.